This T cell receptor (beta chain) was recorded in a study of T cell repertoires in cytomegalovirus infection. Turning to the study itself: Public TCR beta signatures provided an indication of both CMV infection and a matching HLA type. Study conclusions and caveats: Dominating the ex vivo response were TCR beta clonotypes that were CMV-specific and HLA-C-restricted. Cumulative frequency of public TCR beta families picked out carriers of CMV plus the relevant HLA.

The CDR3 is made up of 16 amino acids. From germline, CDR1 is DFQATT and CDR2 SNEGSKA (reference sequence). V lost 0 bases, J lost 6 bases, and 18 bases lay in between. TCRdb reanalysed the reads using MiXCR and keeps one entry per CDR3 protein. This table holds about 360,000 distinct CDR3 sequences, over 15% found once. Notes on this clonotype: Its antigen is still unknown.

This chain connects TRBV20-1 to TRBJ1-5; D remains unclear. The specimen sequenced was PBMCs. This sequence originates from a human donor in good health (CMV status not recorded). Some clones in this sample may be carry-over from other donors' samples. The CDR3, as DNA: TGCAGTGCTAGAGATCCCCGAACGAGGCGCGGTCAGCCCCAGCATTTT. Its translation: CSARDPRTRRGQPQHF.